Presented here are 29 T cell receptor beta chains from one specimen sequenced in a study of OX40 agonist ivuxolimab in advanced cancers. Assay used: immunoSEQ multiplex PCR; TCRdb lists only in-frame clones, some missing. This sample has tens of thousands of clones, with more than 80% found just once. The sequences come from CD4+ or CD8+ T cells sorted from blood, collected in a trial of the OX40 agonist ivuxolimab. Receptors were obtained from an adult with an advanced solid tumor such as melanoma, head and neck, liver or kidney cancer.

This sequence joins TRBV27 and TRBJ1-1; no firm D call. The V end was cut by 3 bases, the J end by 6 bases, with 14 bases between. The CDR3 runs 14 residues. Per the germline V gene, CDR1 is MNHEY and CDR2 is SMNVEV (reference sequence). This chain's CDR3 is CASSLVREGPEAFF. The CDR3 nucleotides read TGTGCCAGCAGTTTGGTACGAGAAGGGCCTGAAGCTTTCTTT.

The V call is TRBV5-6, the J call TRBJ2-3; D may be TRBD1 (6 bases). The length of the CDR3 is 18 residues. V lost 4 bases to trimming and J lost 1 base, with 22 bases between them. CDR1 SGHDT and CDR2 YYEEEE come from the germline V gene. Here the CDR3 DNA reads TGTGCCAGCAGCCTCCGGGCAGGGGCGGTTCCTGGCACAGATACGCAGTATTTT. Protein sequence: CASSLRAGAVPGTDTQYF.

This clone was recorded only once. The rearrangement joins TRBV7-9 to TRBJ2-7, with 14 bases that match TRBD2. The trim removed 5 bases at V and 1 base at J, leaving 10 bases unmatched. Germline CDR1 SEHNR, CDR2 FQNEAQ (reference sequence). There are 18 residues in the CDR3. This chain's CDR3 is CASSGPPGLAGDSYEQYF. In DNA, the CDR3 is TGTGCCAGCAGCGGACCACCGGGACTAGCGGGAGATTCCTACGAGCAGTACTTC.

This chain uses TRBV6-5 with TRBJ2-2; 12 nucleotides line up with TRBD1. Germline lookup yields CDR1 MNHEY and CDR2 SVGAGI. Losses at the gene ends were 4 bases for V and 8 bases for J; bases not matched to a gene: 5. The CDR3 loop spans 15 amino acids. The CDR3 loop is CASSSGTGGKGELFF. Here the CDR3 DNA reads TGTGCCAGCAGTTCCGGGACAGGGGGCAAAGGGGAGCTGTTTTTT.

CDR3 coding DNA: TGTGCCAGCAGCCTCTGGACAGGGAACGAGCAGTACTTC. Translating it yields CASSLWTGNEQYF. The J gene is TRBJ2-7, the V gene TRBV13; the match to TRBD1 covers 8 bases. V lost 5 bases, J lost 5 bases, and 5 bases stayed unmatched. The germline V gene encodes CDR1 PRHDT and CDR2 FYEKMQ (reference sequence). This CDR3 is 13 amino acids long.

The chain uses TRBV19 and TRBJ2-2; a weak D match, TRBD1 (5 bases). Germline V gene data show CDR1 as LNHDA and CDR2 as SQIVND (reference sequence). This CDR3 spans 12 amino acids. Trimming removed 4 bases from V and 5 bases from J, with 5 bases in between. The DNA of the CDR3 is TGTGCCAGTAGTACAGGGACCGGGGAGCTGTTTTTT. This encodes CASSTGTGELFF.

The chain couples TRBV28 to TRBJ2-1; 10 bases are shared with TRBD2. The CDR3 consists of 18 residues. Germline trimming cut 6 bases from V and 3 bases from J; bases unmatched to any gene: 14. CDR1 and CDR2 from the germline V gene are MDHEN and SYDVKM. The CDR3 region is CASSPASILAGNYNEQFF. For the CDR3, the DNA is TGTGCCAGCAGCCCGGCGTCCATACTAGCGGGGAACTACAATGAGCAGTTCTTC.

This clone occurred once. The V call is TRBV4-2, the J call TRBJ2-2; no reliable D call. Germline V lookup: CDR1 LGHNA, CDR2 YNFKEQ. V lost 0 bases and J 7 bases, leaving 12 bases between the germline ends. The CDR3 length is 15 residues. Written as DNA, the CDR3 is TGTGCCAGCAGCCAAGAATACGACGTTAGCGGGGAGCTGTTTTTT. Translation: CASSQEYDVSGELFF.

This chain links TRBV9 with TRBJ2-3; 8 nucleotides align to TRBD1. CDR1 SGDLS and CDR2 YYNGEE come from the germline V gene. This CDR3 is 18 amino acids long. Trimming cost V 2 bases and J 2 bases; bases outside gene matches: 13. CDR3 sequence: CASSVFGDRILDTDTQYF. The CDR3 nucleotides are TGTGCCAGCAGCGTCTTTGGGGACAGGATATTGGACACAGATACGCAGTATTTT.

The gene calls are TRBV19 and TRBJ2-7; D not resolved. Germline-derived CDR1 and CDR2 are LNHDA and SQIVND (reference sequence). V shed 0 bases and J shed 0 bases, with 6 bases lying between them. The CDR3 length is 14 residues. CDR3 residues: CASSIDRSSYEQYF. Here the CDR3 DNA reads TGTGCCAGTAGTATAGACAGGAGCTCCTACGAGCAGTACTTC. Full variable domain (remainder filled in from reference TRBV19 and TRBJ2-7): DGGITQSPKYLFRKEGQNVTLSCEQNLNHDAMYWYRQDPGQGLRLIYYSQIVNDFQKGDIAEGYSVSREKKESFPLTVTSAQKNPTAFYLCASSIDRSSYEQYFGPGTRLTVT.

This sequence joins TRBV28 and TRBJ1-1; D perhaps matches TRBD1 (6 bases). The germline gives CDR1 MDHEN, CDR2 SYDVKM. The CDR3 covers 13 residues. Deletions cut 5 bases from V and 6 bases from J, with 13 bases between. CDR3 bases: TGTGCCAGCAGTCCTTTAGGGGGGCCTGAAGCTTTCTTT. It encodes CASSPLGGPEAFF.

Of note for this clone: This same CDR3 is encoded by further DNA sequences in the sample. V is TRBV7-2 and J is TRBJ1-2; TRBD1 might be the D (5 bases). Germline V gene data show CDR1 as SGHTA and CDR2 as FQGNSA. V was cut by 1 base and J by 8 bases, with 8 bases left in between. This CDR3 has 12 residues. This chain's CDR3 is CASSLGGWGYTF. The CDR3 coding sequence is TGTGCCAGCAGCTTAGGGGGGTGGGGCTACACCTTC.

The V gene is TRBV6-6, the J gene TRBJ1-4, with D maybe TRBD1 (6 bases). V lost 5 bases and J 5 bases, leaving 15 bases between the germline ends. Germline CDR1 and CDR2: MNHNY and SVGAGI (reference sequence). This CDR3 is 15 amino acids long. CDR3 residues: CASSGAGGANEKLFF. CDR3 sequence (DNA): TGTGCCAGCAGTGGCGCGGGGGGCGCAAATGAAAAACTGTTTTTT.

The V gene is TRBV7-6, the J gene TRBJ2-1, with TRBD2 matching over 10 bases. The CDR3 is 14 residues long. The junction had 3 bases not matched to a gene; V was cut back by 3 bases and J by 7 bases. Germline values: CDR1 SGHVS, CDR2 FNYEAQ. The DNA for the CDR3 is TGTGCCAGCAGCTTCGGACTAGCGGCTAATGAGCAGTTCTTC. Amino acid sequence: CASSFGLAANEQFF.

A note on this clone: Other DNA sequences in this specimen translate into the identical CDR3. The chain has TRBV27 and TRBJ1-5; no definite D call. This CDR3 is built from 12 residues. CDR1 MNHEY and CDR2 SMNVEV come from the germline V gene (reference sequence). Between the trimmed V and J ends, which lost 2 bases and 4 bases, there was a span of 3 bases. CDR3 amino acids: CASSLPNQPQHF. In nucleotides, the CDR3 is TGTGCCAGCAGTTTACCTAATCAGCCCCAGCATTTT.

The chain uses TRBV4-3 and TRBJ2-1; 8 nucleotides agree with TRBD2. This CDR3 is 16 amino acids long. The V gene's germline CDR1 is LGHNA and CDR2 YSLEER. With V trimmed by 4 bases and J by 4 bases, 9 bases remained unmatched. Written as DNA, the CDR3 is TGCGCCAGCAGCCCCGGGACTAGTTTGTCGTACAATGAGCAGTTCTTC. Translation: CASSPGTSLSYNEQFF.

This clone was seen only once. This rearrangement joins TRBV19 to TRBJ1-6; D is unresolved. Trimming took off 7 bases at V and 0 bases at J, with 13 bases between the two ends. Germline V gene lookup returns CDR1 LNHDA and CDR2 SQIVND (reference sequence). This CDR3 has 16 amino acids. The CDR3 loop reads CASKVGRSSYNSPLHF. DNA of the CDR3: TGTGCCAGTAAAGTTGGACGGAGCTCCTATAATTCACCCCTCCACTTT.

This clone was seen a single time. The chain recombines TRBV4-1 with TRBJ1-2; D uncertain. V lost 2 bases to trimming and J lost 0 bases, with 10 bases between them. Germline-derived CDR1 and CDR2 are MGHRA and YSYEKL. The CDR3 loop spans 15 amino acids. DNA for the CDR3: TGCGCCAGCAGCCAACTCGGCAGAACTAACTATGGCTACACCTTC. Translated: CASSQLGRTNYGYTF.

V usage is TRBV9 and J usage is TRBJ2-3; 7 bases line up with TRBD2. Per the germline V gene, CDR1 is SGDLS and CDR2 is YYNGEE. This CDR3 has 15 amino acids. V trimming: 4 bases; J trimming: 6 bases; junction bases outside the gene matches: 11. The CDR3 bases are TGTGCCAGCAGCCTCCTAGCGGCCGCACAGGATACGCAGTATTTT. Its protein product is CASSLLAAAQDTQYF.

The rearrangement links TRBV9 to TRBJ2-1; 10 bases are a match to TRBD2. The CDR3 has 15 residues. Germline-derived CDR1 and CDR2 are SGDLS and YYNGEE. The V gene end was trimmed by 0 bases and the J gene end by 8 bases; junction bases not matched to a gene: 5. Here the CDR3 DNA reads TGTGCCAGCAGCGTAGACGCTAGCGGGAGCTATGAGCAGTTCTTC. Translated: CASSVDASGSYEQFF.

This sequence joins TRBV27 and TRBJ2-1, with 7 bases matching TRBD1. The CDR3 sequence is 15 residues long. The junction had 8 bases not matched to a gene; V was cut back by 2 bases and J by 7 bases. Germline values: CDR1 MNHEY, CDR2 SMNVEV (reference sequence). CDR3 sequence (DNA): TGTGCCAGCAGTTTAAGAGGGGGCGCGGGTAATGAGCAGTTCTTC. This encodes CASSLRGGAGNEQFF.

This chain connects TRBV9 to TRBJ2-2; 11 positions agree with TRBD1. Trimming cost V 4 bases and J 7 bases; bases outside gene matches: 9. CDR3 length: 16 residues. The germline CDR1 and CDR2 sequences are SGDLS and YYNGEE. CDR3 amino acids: CASSSDGQGAIGELFF. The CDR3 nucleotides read TGTGCCAGCAGCTCGGACGGACAGGGGGCGATCGGGGAGCTGTTTTTT.

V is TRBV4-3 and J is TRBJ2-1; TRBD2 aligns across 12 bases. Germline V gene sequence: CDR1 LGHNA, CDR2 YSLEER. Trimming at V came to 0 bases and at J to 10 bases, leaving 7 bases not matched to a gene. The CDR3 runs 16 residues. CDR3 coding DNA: TGCGCCAGCAGCCAAGAGGTGGCTAGCGGGAGGGAGGAGCAGTTCTTC. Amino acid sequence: CASSQEVASGREEQFF.

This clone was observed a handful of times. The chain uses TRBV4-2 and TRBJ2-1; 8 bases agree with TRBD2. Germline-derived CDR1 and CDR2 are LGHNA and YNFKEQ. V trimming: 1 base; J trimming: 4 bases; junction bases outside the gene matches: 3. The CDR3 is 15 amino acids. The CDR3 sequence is CASSQGTGGYNEQFF. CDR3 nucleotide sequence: TGTGCCAGCAGCCAAGGGACGGGGGGGTACAATGAGCAGTTCTTC.

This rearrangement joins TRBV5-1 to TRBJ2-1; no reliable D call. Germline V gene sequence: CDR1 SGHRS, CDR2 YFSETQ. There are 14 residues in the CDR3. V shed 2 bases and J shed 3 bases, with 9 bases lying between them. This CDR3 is CASSLSQSYNEQFF. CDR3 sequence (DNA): TGCGCCAGCAGCTTAAGCCAGAGCTACAATGAGCAGTTCTTC.

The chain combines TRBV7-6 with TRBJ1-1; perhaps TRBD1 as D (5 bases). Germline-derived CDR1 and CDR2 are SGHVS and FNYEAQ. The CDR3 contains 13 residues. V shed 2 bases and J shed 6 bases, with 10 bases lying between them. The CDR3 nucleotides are TGTGCCAGCAGCTTACGGGGGATCGCTGAAGCTTTCTTT. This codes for CASSLRGIAEAFF.

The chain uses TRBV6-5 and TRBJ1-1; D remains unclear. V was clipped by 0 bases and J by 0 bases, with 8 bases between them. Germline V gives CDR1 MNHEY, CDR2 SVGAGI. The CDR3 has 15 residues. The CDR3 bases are TGTGCCAGCAGTTACTCAGGCTACTTGAACACTGAAGCTTTCTTT. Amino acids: CASSYSGYLNTEAFF.

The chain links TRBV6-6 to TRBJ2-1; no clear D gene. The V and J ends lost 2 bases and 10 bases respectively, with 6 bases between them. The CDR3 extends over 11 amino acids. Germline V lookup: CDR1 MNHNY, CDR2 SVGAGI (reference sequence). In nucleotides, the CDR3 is TGTGCCAGCAGTTACGGGAAAGAGCAGTTCTTC. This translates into CASSYGKEQFF.

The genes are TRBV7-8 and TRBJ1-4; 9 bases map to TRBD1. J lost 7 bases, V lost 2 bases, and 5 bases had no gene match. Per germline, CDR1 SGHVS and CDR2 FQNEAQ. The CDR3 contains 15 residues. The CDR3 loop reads CASSLLQGAGEKLFF. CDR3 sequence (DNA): TGTGCCAGCAGCTTATTACAGGGGGCAGGTGAAAAACTGTTTTTT. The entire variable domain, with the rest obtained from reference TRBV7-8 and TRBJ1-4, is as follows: GAGVSQSPRYKVAKRGQDVALRCDPISGHVSLFWYQQALGQGPEFLTYFQNEAQLDKSGLPSDRFFAERPEGSVSTLKIQRTQQEDSAVYLCASSLLQGAGEKLFFGSGTQLSVL.